What follows is one T cell receptor (beta chain) and its context. These data come from a study of blood T cell repertoires in COVID-19. Overall study context: Sites across the United States, Italy and Spain contributed samples from acute and convalescent COVID-19. T cells, B-cell-depleted T cells, or PBMCs supplied cDNA or gDNA.

Germline V gene sequence: CDR1 MDHEN, CDR2 SYDVKM. This CDR3 has 15 amino acids. V lost 6 bases to trimming and J lost 7 bases; unmatched junction nucleotides: 11. Clones were read by immunoSEQ multiplex PCR, and TCRdb kept only the in-frame ones, dropping some. This table has under 45,000 clones, 80% to 90% appearing once. What was sequenced was peripheral blood. The chain employs TRBV28 and TRBJ1-4, with 7 nucleotides matching TRBD1. The origin of this receptor is a man aged 35-49 years with active COVID-19. The CDR3 reads CASRRGQGVGEKLFF. The CDR3 DNA is TGTGCCAGCAGGCGAGGGCAGGGGGTGGGTGAAAAACTGTTTTTT.